The rows below give T cell receptor beta chains drawn from one sample of a study of CD8 T cells in Susac syndrome. TCRdb analysed the immunoSEQ multiplex PCR reads with MiXCR anew, one entry per CDR3 protein. The profile shows 120,000 to 150,000 distinct CDR3 sequences, 94% of them singletons. The sequencing sample was made of CD4+ T cells from PBMCs. Receptor source: a human donor in good health. Each CDR3 is given without its conserved first and last residue.

V: TRBV6-2/TRBV6-3
CDR3: ASSYNLYEQY

V: TRBV20-1
CDR3: SAEGGTNEKLF

V: TRBV20-1
CDR3: SARATPSGTGELF

V: TRBV10-3
CDR3: AIRQGAATGELF

V: TRBV2
CDR3: ASSEARLSIYEQY

V: TRBV18
CDR3: ASSPGMDTEAF

V: TRBV25-1
CDR3: ASSGTGKAF

V: TRBV15
CDR3: ATSRGGQQADTQY

V: TRBV5-1
CDR3: ASRVGPRGAKNIQY

V: TRBV18
CDR3: ASSLEFGGDEQF

V: TRBV15
CDR3: ATSRDGSSPYEQY

V: TRBV6-1
CDR3: ASSEAAVTEAF

V: TRBV5-1
CDR3: ASSLVPQGAKNIQY

V: TRBV7-9
CDR3: ASSLNSYNEQF

V: TRBV9
CDR3: ASSVAEGSSYEQY

V: TRBV18
CDR3: ASSPGGRPETQY

V: TRBV4-2
CDR3: ASSRSGLAGRNEQY